The text below deals with one TCR beta chain. What it binds is unknown. The data originate from a study of shared clonotypes between healthy human individuals. Study-level findings and limits: It was expected that sequencing depth would affect clonotype sharing among donors.

CD45RO negativity and positive selection for CCR7 defined naive CD8 cells, a population that excluded terminally differentiated effector memory CD45RA+ cells. The CDR3 is made up of 16 amino acids. V lost 0 bases and J lost 4, with 17 bases in between. CDR1 SGDLS and CDR2 YYNGEE come from the germline V gene. Generated by immunoSEQ multiplex PCR, the TCRdb table keeps only in-frame clones and is missing some. The table lists millions of clones, approximately 94% of them singletons. This rearrangement joins TRBV9 to TRBJ2-7; tentative D call: TRBD2 (6 bases). The sequencing input was naive CD8+ T cells from PBMCs. This clonotype was obtained from a man aged 18 to 29 in good health. Some clones in this sample may be carry-over from other donors' samples. The CDR3 reads CASSVGGLFGGYEQYF. The CDR3 region has the DNA TGTGCCAGCAGCGTAGGAGGACTCTTCGGGGGTTACGAGCAGTACTTC.